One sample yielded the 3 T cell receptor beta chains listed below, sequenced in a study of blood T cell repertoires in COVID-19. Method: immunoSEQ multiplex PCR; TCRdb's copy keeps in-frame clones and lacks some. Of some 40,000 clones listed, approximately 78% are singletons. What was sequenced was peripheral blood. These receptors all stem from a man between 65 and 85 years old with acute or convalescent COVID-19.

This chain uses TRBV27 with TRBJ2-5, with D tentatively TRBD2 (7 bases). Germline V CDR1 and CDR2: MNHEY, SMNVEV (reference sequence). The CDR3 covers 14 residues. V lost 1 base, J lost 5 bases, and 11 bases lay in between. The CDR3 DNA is TGTGCCAGCAGTTTATACACGGGGGGCGAGACCCAGTACTTC. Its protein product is CASSLYTGGETQYF.

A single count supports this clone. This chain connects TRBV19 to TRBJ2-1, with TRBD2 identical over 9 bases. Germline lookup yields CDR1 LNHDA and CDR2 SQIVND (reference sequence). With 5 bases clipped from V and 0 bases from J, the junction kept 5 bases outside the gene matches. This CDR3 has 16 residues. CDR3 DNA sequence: TGTGCCAGTAGTCCGACTAGCGGTAGCTCCTACAATGAGCAGTTCTTC. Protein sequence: CASSPTSGSSYNEQFF.

The CDR3 is CASSGRDRGNEKLFF. CDR3 DNA sequence: TGTGCCAGCAGCGGGAGGGACAGGGGAAATGAAAAACTGTTTTTT. J is TRBJ1-4 and V is TRBV9; 10 bases agree with TRBD1. Germline CDR1 is SGDLS and CDR2 is YYNGEE. The junction had 4 bases not matched to a gene; V was cut back by 3 bases and J by 5 bases. This CDR3 region has 15 residues.